This T cell receptor (beta chain) comes out of a study of cytomegalovirus exposure and HLA in healthy donors. Study conclusions and caveats: Fewer N-insertions than the 666-donor mean were reportedly shown by an Asian-associated ancestry cluster in a later analysis.

With respect to this clone: The antigen is unknown.

Use of 60 Vbeta and 13 Jbeta primers characterized the PCR. The table came from immunoSEQ multiplex PCR; TCRdb's copy has only in-frame clones and leaves some out. The data contain roughly 110,000 clones, approximately 70% of them singletons. The clonotype comes from a woman under 40 in good health and CMV-seronegative. The sample taken for sequencing was PBMCs.

CDR3 region: CASSRGAANTGELFF. DNA of the CDR3: TGTGCCAGCAGTCGCGGGGCAGCCAACACCGGGGAGCTGTTTTTT. J is TRBJ2-2 and V is TRBV6-5, with a weak D call TRBD2 (6 bases). V dropped 5 bases and J dropped 2 bases, with 12 bases sitting between them. Germline V gene data show CDR1 as MNHEY and CDR2 as SVGAGI. The CDR3 is made up of 15 amino acids.